This T cell receptor (beta chain) was observed in a study of regulatory T cells in long-lasting Graves disease. This sample's time point: newly diagnosed GD, antithyroid drugs for less than 3 months. RNA from PBMCs was the source of the TCR library. Trimming removed 7 bases at V and 6 bases at J, with 16 bases between. CDR1 MDHEN and CDR2 SYDVKM come from the germline V gene. The CDR3 has 14 amino acids. Construction of the TCR beta libraries employed iRepertoire HTBI primers in conjunction with Arm-PCR of CDR3 regions. TCRdb analysed the multiplex PCR reads with MiXCR anew, one entry per CDR3 protein. The data hold 500,000 or so distinct CDR3 sequences, with roughly 16% observed a single time. This clonotype has ten or more counts. The sample was also linked to a second study, of T cells in Graves' hyperthyroidism and ophthalmopathy.

The sample here was peripheral blood mononuclear cells (PBMCs), taken at new diagnosis, from a patient treated with antithyroid drugs. The sequence was obtained from a woman aged 35 to 59 with Graves disease. V is TRBV28 and J is TRBJ2-1, with D hard to call. As DNA, the CDR3 is TGTGCCAGCACTCAAACCGGATGGGGCAATGAGCAGTTCTTC. Amino acids: CASTQTGWGNEQFF.